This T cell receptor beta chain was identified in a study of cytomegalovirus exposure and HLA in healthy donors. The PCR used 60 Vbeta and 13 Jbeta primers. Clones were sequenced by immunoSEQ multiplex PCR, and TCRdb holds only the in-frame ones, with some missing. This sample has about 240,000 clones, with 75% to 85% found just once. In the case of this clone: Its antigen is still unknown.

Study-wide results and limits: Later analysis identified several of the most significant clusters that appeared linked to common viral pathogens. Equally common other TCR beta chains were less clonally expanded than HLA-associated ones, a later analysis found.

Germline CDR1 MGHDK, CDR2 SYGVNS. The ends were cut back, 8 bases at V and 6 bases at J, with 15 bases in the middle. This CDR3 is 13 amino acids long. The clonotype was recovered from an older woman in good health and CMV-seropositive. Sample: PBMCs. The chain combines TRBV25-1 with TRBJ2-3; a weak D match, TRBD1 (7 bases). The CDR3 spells CASLREDRDTQYF. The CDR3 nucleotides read TGTGCCAGCTTGAGGGAGGACAGGGATACGCAGTATTTT.